The 18 T cell receptor beta chains listed next were all sequenced from one sample in a study of blood T cell repertoires in COVID-19. Some clones are missing from TCRdb's copy, which holds only in-frame ones; the method was immunoSEQ multiplex PCR. This sample has around 160,000 clones, with roughly four fifths found just once. Sequenced sample: peripheral blood. The source of these receptors is a human donor with acute or convalescent COVID-19. The donor label of this sample is uncertain.

The sample holds one count of this clone. The chain has TRBV19 and TRBJ1-1, with 8 bases that match TRBD1. J gave up 4 bases and V 6 bases, and 7 bases lay outside the gene matches. Germline-derived CDR1 and CDR2 are LNHDA and SQIVND (reference sequence). The CDR3 runs to 14 residues. CDR3 loop: CASSLDRVVTEAFF. CDR3 DNA sequence: TGTGCCAGTAGCTTGGACAGGGTTGTCACTGAAGCTTTCTTT.

This chain links TRBV7-9 with TRBJ1-1; D is possibly TRBD1 (6 bases). The CDR3 spans 14 residues. CDR1 and CDR2 (germline): SEHNR, FQNEAQ (reference sequence). Trimming left V 5 bases short and J 1 base short, with 11 bases between. CDR3 nucleotide sequence: TGTGCCAGCAGCCAACTGACAGGGAACACTGAAGCTTTCTTT. Protein sequence: CASSQLTGNTEAFF.

The V and J genes are TRBV5-6 and TRBJ1-1; possible D gene TRBD1, 5 bases. V was trimmed by 4 bases and J by 8 bases, leaving 18 bases between them. CDR3 length: 14 residues. CDR1 SGHDT and CDR2 YYEEEE come from the germline V gene. The CDR3 spells CASSPSGGTDEAFF. CDR3 bases: TGTGCCAGCAGCCCATCCGGGGGAACGGACGAAGCTTTCTTT.

This clone showed up just once. The rearrangement uses TRBV2 and TRBJ1-5; D is unclear. The V gene lost 1 base and the J gene lost 0 bases, with 4 bases spanning the gap. This CDR3 is 14 amino acids long. Germline V gene sequence: CDR1 SNHLY, CDR2 FYNNEI. CDR3 nucleotides: TGTGCCAGCAGTGAAGTCATTAGCAATCAGCCCCAGCATTTT. This codes for CASSEVISNQPQHF.

The V and J genes are TRBV9 and TRBJ2-5; TRBD2 aligns across 12 bases. The CDR3 spans 17 residues. The germline gives CDR1 SGDLS, CDR2 YYNGEE. V shed 4 bases and J 5 bases; nucleotides not matched to a gene: 12. The CDR3 nucleotides read TGTGCCAGCAGCTCAGGCGCTAGCGGGGGGGCCCGCGAGACCCAGTACTTC. Its translation: CASSSGASGGARETQYF.

This clone has only one observation. The rearrangement uses TRBV6-1 and TRBJ2-1; tentatively, D is TRBD2 (5 bases). CDR3 size: 15 residues. V dropped 0 bases and J dropped 3 bases, with 9 bases sitting between them. Per the germline V gene, CDR1 is MNHNS and CDR2 is SASEGT. As DNA, the CDR3 is TGTGCCAGCAGTGAAGCAACAGCGGACTACAATGAGCAGTTCTTC. Translated, it gives CASSEATADYNEQFF.

V gene TRBV6-6 combines with J gene TRBJ1-5, with unresolved D. The V gene lost 2 bases and the J gene lost 3 bases, with 5 bases spanning the gap. The germline gives CDR1 MNHNY, CDR2 SVGAGI (reference sequence). The CDR3 contains 13 residues. This CDR3 reads CASSYGINQPQHF. The DNA of the CDR3 is TGTGCCAGCAGTTACGGCATCAATCAGCCCCAGCATTTT.

The chain carries TRBV6-1 and TRBJ1-6; 7 nucleotides match TRBD1. This CDR3 is 14 amino acids long. Germline CDR1 is MNHNS and CDR2 is SASEGT. The trim removed 7 bases at V and 10 bases at J, leaving 10 bases unmatched. The CDR3 is CASTPTGYFSPLHF. The CDR3, as DNA: TGTGCCAGCACGCCGACAGGGTATTTCTCACCCCTCCACTTT.

The V gene is TRBV11-2, the J gene TRBJ1-1; D is unclear. V was pared by 5 bases and J by 5 bases, with 15 bases between. Germline V lookup: CDR1 SGHAT, CDR2 FQNNGV. This CDR3 contains 14 residues. The CDR3 bases are TGTGCCAGCAGCCTAGGCCCCACGGGGACTGAAGCTTTCTTT. Translation gives CASSLGPTGTEAFF.

This clone was detected only once. This chain uses TRBV7-2 with TRBJ2-7; 8 positions agree with TRBD2. V was pared by 11 bases and J by 0 bases, with 9 bases of the junction left unmatched. CDR3 length: 14 residues. In germline, CDR1 is SGHTA, CDR2 FQGNSA. The CDR3 DNA sequence: TGTGCCTCCCGGGAGGGTGGAAGCTCCTACGAGCAGTACTTC. Amino acids: CASREGGSSYEQYF.

The chain recombines TRBV3-1 (or the pseudogene TRBV3-2) with TRBJ2-5; possible D gene TRBD1, 5 bases. This CDR3 has 15 residues. The germline CDR1 and CDR2 sequences are LGHDT and YNNKEL (reference sequence). The V end was cut by 2 bases, the J end by 7 bases, with 17 bases between. This CDR3 is CASSQTPNRQGTQYF. The CDR3 DNA sequence: TGTGCCAGCAGCCAAACCCCCAACCGGCAGGGGACCCAGTACTTC.

The rearrangement uses TRBV4-2 and TRBJ2-7, with D possibly matching TRBD2 (6 bases). The CDR3 spans 13 residues. The germline gives CDR1 LGHNA, CDR2 YNFKEQ. Between the trimmed V and J ends, which lost 5 bases and 6 bases, there was a span of 14 bases. CDR3 amino acids: CASSGVLGGEQYF. The CDR3 nucleotides are TGTGCCAGCAGCGGGGTTCTGGGGGGCGAGCAGTACTTC.

Many counts were recorded for this clone. The CDR3: CASSYPPGGGTDTQYF. The CDR3 DNA sequence: TGTGCCAGCAGCTATCCCCCGGGGGGGGGCACAGATACGCAGTATTTT. J is TRBJ2-3 and V is TRBV7-9, with TRBD2 matching over 8 bases. Trimming at V came to 4 bases and at J to 1 base, leaving 7 bases not matched to a gene. CDR3 size: 16 residues. Per germline, CDR1 SEHNR and CDR2 FQNEAQ (reference sequence).

This clone is termed medium-sized. This sample also contains other DNA sequences that code for the same CDR3. CDR3 loop: CASSYGTGGNEQFF. Written as DNA, the CDR3 is TGCGCCAGCAGCTATGGGACAGGGGGCAATGAGCAGTTCTTC. The chain carries TRBV5-1 and TRBJ2-1, with 11 bases fitting TRBD1. The CDR3 runs 14 residues. J gave up 6 bases and V 3 bases, and 2 bases lay outside the gene matches. In germline, CDR1 is SGHRS, CDR2 YFSETQ.

The chain carries TRBV2 and TRBJ2-3; 9 bases fit TRBD2. Germline-derived CDR1 and CDR2 are SNHLY and FYNNEI. There are 14 residues in the CDR3. The junction had 4 bases not matched to a gene; V was cut back by 7 bases and J by 2 bases. The CDR3 nucleotides are TGTGCCAGCAACGGGGGACTAGCCACAGATACGCAGTATTTT. Translated: CASNGGLATDTQYF.

This clone was counted once. The chain employs TRBV5-1 and TRBJ2-7, with 13 bases identical to TRBD2. This CDR3 spans 14 amino acids. Germline-derived CDR1 and CDR2 are SGHRS and YFSETQ. With 4 bases clipped from V and 8 bases from J, the junction kept 6 bases outside the gene matches. In nucleotides, the CDR3 is TGCGCCAGCAGCCGCGGGACTAGCGGGGCGCAGCAGTACTTC. This gives the protein CASSRGTSGAQQYF.

The gene calls are TRBV7-7 and TRBJ2-1, with D possibly TRBD2 on 6 matching bases. Between the trimmed V and J ends, which lost 4 bases and 8 bases, there was a span of 15 bases. The CDR3 is made up of 14 amino acids. Looked up from germline, CDR1 is SSHAT and CDR2 is FNYEAQ (reference sequence). CDR3 coding DNA: TGTGCCAGCAGCTGGAGGAGGGGCGATGATGAGCAGTTCTTC. Protein sequence: CASSWRRGDDEQFF.

The chain combines TRBV30 with TRBJ1-4; D unclear. The CDR3 totals 14 residues. Trimming left V 2 bases short and J 5 bases short, with 12 bases between. The germline CDR1 and CDR2 sequences are GTSNPN and SVGIG (reference sequence). The CDR3 coding sequence is TGTGCCTGGAGTCCCATTCCCGGGAATGAAAAACTGTTTTTT. Its translation is CAWSPIPGNEKLFF.